The entry below gives a single T cell receptor (beta chain) sequence along with its context. Its antigen is not known. TCRdb reprocessed the reads via MiXCR and lists one record per CDR3 protein. Here the sample spans 630,000 or so distinct CDR3 sequences, 24% being singletons. The germline V gene encodes CDR1 SQVTM and CDR2 ANQGSEA. The CDR3 loop spans 13 amino acids. V dropped 3 bases and J dropped 7 bases, with 13 bases sitting between them. The data belong to a study of T cell repertoires in cytomegalovirus infection. For the study at large: Public TCR beta signatures provided an indication of both CMV infection and a matching HLA type. Study results and limitations: Of the TCR beta families, the public ones yielded a cumulative frequency that identified carriers of CMV plus the relevant HLA.

This clonotype originated in a human donor in good health (CMV status not recorded). Some clones in this sample may be carry-over from other donors' samples. This chain links TRBV29-1 with TRBJ2-1; TRBD2 is a possible D gene (5 bases). The sequenced sample was CD8+ T cells from PBMCs. In DNA form, the CDR3 reads TGCAGCGTTGAGGGGTCTAGGACTAATGAGCAGTTCTTC. Its translation: CSVEGSRTNEQFF.